These 18 T cell receptor beta chains originate from one sample sequenced in a study of human T cells and chemical hapten exposure. TCRdb re-called the RACE reads through MiXCR, storing one row per CDR3 protein. This table holds a few hundred thousand distinct CDR3 sequences, about 5% found once. The time point here: pre-sensitization, week 0. Treatment reported: therapeutic diphenylcyclopropenone sensitization with weekly scalp DPC. This sample comprised whole blood, obtained in connection with sensitization to the hapten diphenylcyclopropenone (DPC). The source of these receptors is a woman younger than 30 with alopecia areata. Some clones in this sample may be carry-over from other donors' samples.

The rearrangement uses TRBV6-5 and TRBJ2-7; the D gene is possibly TRBD1 (7 bases). The CDR3 runs to 15 residues. V shed 2 bases and J shed 3 bases, with 14 bases lying between them. Germline V gene sequence: CDR1 MNHEY, CDR2 SVGAGI. The CDR3 loop is CASSYGAGQHYEQYF. Written as DNA, the CDR3 is TGTGCCAGCAGTTACGGGGCGGGACAGCACTACGAGCAGTACTTC.

The V gene is TRBV28, the J gene TRBJ2-7, with a tentative D call TRBD2 (5 bases). CDR1 and CDR2 (germline): MDHEN, SYDVKM. CDR3 size: 13 residues. The V gene lost 6 bases and the J gene lost 5 bases, with 14 bases spanning the gap. The CDR3 DNA follows: TGTGCCAGCAGAACACTGAGGGTGCACGAGCAGTACTTC. This codes for CASRTLRVHEQYF.

This clonotype was detected many times. The rearrangement links TRBV7-8 to TRBJ2-5; the match to TRBD2 covers 12 bases. Unmatched junction bases numbered 4, after V lost 3 bases and J lost 5 bases. Germline-derived CDR1 and CDR2 are SGHVS and FQNEAQ. The CDR3 runs 15 residues. Here the CDR3 reads CASSLASGGAETQYF. The CDR3 DNA is TGTGCCAGCAGCTTGGCTAGCGGGGGGGCCGAGACCCAGTACTTC.

This clonotype was seen a single time. V gene TRBV5-4 combines with J gene TRBJ1-2; D possibly corresponds to TRBD1 (5 bases). The germline V gene has CDR1 SGHNT and CDR2 YYREEE (reference sequence). This CDR3 has 13 residues. Trimming pared 4 bases from V and 5 bases from J, leaving 12 bases between. The CDR3 reads CASSPGPLYGYTF. CDR3 nucleotide sequence: TGTGCCAGCAGCCCGGGACCGTTGTATGGCTACACCTTC.

The chain joins TRBV28 to TRBJ2-2; TRBD1 or TRBD2 may be the D gene (5 bases each). The CDR3 extends over 15 amino acids. Trimming removed 6 bases from V and 0 bases from J, with 11 bases in between. CDR1 and CDR2 from the germline V gene are MDHEN and SYDVKM. The CDR3 is CASRGTVTNTGELFF. The CDR3 coding sequence is TGTGCCAGCAGGGGGACGGTGACGAACACCGGGGAGCTGTTTTTT.

This clonotype came up a few times. The chain couples TRBV10-3 to TRBJ2-7, with TRBD1 as a possible D gene (6 bases). Trimming took 3 bases from V and 4 from J, leaving 13 bases between them. Per the germline V gene, CDR1 is ENHRY and CDR2 is SYGVKD. This CDR3 comprises 14 residues. The CDR3 region is CAISEQTGLYEQYF. For the CDR3, the DNA is TGTGCCATCAGTGAACAAACAGGGTTATACGAGCAGTACTTC.

The table lists this clonotype with many counts. The genes are TRBV12-3 or TRBV12-4 and TRBJ1-2, with D perhaps TRBD1 (6 bases). This CDR3 is built from 12 residues. V was shortened by 4 bases and J by 4 bases, with 7 bases between the two germline ends. The DNA for the CDR3 is TGTGCCAGCAGTTCGACAGGCTATGGCTACACCTTC. Its protein product is CASSSTGYGYTF.

This clonotype has just a few counts. V gene TRBV2 combines with J gene TRBJ2-2; D tentatively fits TRBD1 or TRBD2 (5 bases each). CDR1 and CDR2 (germline): SNHLY, FYNNEI. The CDR3 contains 15 residues. Trimming stripped 6 bases from V and 11 bases from J, with 22 bases between. CDR3 amino acids: CASSLSGAGGDELFF. The CDR3 DNA is TGTGCCAGCAGCCTATCTGGGGCTGGGGGAGACGAGCTGTTTTTT.

This clonotype was counted many times. The chain recombines TRBV6-2 or TRBV6-3 with TRBJ1-5; 8 bases are shared with TRBD1. From germline, CDR1 is MNHEY and CDR2 SVGEGT. This CDR3 comprises 17 residues. The J segment lost 6 bases and the V segment lost 0 bases, leaving 10 bases of the junction unmatched. This chain's CDR3 is CASSYSRQGAKGQPQHF. The CDR3 DNA reads as TGTGCCAGCAGTTACTCGAGGCAGGGGGCTAAGGGTCAGCCCCAGCATTTT.

This clonotype turned up a few times. The chain carries TRBV5-5 and TRBJ1-1; tentative D call: TRBD1 (5 bases). Trimming shortened V by 0 bases and J by 1 base, and 16 bases separated the two germline ends. The germline CDR1 and CDR2 sequences are SGHKS and YYEKEE (reference sequence). The CDR3 is made up of 17 amino acids. The CDR3 spells CASSLGTMLPENTEAFF. The CDR3 DNA is TGTGCCAGCAGCTTGGGGACAATGCTGCCGGAGAACACTGAAGCTTTCTTT.

This clonotype was seen a handful of times. The CDR3 loop reads CASSLGDRDSYEQYF. The CDR3 coding sequence is TGTGCCAGCAGTTTAGGGGACAGGGACTCCTACGAGCAGTACTTC. The V gene is TRBV27, the J gene TRBJ2-7, with TRBD1 matching 9 bases. The V and J ends lost 2 bases and 0 bases, in that order; junction bases with no gene match: 2. CDR1 and CDR2 from the germline V gene are MNHEY and SMNVEV (reference sequence). The length of the CDR3 is 15 residues.

This clonotype was detected many times. The chain employs TRBV7-2 and TRBJ2-3; D may be TRBD2 (5 bases). Trimming shortened V by 3 bases and J by 4 bases, and 5 bases separated the two germline ends. The CDR3 runs 12 residues. Germline assignment: CDR1 SGHTA and CDR2 FQGNSA. The DNA for the CDR3 is TGTGCCAGCAGCTTTAGCGCAGATACGCAGTATTTT. Amino acids: CASSFSADTQYF.

The gene calls are TRBV10-3 and TRBJ2-4; 7 nucleotides align to TRBD1. The CDR3 is 14 amino acids. Germline-derived CDR1 and CDR2 are ENHRY and SYGVKD. V was pared by 10 bases and J by 9 bases, with 15 bases of the junction left unmatched. In nucleotides, the CDR3 is TGTGCCACCTCCCCGGGACAGACCCAGGGCATTCAGTACTTC. It is translated as CATSPGQTQGIQYF.

In this sample, this clonotype turned up a few times. The V and J genes are TRBV7-8 and TRBJ1-2; D is possibly TRBD1 (5 bases). Germline V lookup: CDR1 SGHVS, CDR2 FQNEAQ. CDR3 length equals 15 residues. Deletions cut 1 base from V and 6 bases from J, with 15 bases between. This chain's CDR3 is CASSLDGGLRNGYTF. The CDR3, as DNA: TGTGCCAGCAGCTTAGACGGGGGTCTTAGGAATGGCTACACCTTC.

There are many counts of this clonotype. The rearrangement links TRBV20-1 to TRBJ2-5, with D unresolved. The CDR3 loop spans 13 amino acids. Per germline, CDR1 DFQATT and CDR2 SNEGSKA (reference sequence). Trimming pared 2 bases from V and 5 bases from J, leaving 12 bases between. The CDR3 bases are TGCAGTGCTAGAAAAAGTCAGATGGAGACCCAGTACTTC. Protein: CSARKSQMETQYF.

This clonotype has just a few counts. This chain uses TRBV12-3 or TRBV12-4 with TRBJ2-3; D is undetermined. This CDR3 has 15 amino acids. Trimming shortened V by 1 base and J by 0 bases, and 8 bases separated the two germline ends. The CDR3 DNA reads TGTGCCAGCAGTTTAGACAATCCTAGCACAGATACGCAGTATTTT. Translated: CASSLDNPSTDTQYF.

This clonotype was seen more than once but under ten times. The chain carries TRBV5-1 and TRBJ1-6; 7 positions agree with TRBD1. With V trimmed by 3 bases and J by 7 bases, 4 bases remained unmatched. CDR1 is SGHRS and CDR2 is YFSETQ in the germline V gene. The CDR3 extends over 14 amino acids. The CDR3 protein is CASSSTGLNSPLHF. The DNA for the CDR3 is TGCGCCAGCAGCTCGACAGGGTTAAATTCACCCCTCCACTTT. The whole variable domain, remainder taken from reference TRBV5-1 and TRBJ1-6, is KAGVTQTPRYLIKTRGQQVTLSCSPISGHRSVSWYQQTPGQGLQFLFEYFSETQRNKGNFPGRFSGRQFSNSRSEMNVSTLELGDSALYLCASSSTGLNSPLHFGNGTRLTVT.

This clonotype was seen only a few times. V gene TRBV28 combines with J gene TRBJ2-3; D may correspond to TRBD1 or TRBD2 (6 bases each). The CDR3 is 19 residues long. V lost 2 bases, J lost 0 bases, and 21 bases lay in between. Germline V gives CDR1 MDHEN, CDR2 SYDVKM. The CDR3 DNA reads TGTGCCAGCAGTTTAGAGGTCTATTTCGGGGGCCGAAGCACAGATACGCAGTATTTT. This gives the protein CASSLEVYFGGRSTDTQYF.